Below are 2 T cell receptor beta chains sequenced from a single sample in a study of CD8+CD57+ T cells in acquired aplastic anemia listed by TCRdb under 2018. Instrument on record: Illumina HiSeq 2000. TCR beta VDJ combination and CDR3 sequence profiling used genomic DNA as the template. TCRdb redid the processing of the public reads, applying fastp at Q25 and MiXCR, and retained in-frame beta chains. Rows matching on CDR3 protein sequence are summarized as one entry with the most common DNA and genes. The sample data list 400,000 to 500,000 distinct CDR3 sequences, and roughly 64% of these were observed just once. 4% of the sample goes to the ten largest clones. Sequenced: sorted CD4+, CD8+, or CD8+CD57+ T cells (not recorded which) from PBMCs. All receptors come from a human donor in good health, serving as a control.

Turning to this clonotype: A much larger clone lies a single base off, so this may be a read error. The chain joins TRBV20-1 to TRBJ2-1; 11 nucleotides agree with TRBD2. After removal of 5 bases from V and 5 bases from J, the junction contained 5 bases not matched to a gene. CDR3 length: 14 amino acids. Per germline, CDR1 DFQATT and CDR2 SNEGSKA (reference sequence). The chain's CDR3 is CSAPSSGGNNEQFF. Here the CDR3 DNA reads TGCAGTGCTCCGTCTAGCGGGGGGAACAATGAGCAGTTCTTC.

The chain is built from TRBV20-1 and TRBJ1-2; 7 bases map to TRBD1. This CDR3 comprises 13 residues. Germline lookup yields CDR1 DFQATT and CDR2 SNEGSKA (reference sequence). After removal of 2 bases from V and 9 bases from J, the junction contained 9 bases not matched to a gene. CDR3 coding DNA: TGCAGTGCTAGATCATTAGGGGGCAATCGCTACACCTTC. Protein: CSARSLGGNRYTF.